A single sample is the source of the 4 T cell receptor beta chains below, sequenced in a study of early T cells in non-severe SARS-CoV-2 infection. TCRdb itself ran the 5' RACE reads through MiXCR, one entry per CDR3 protein. The data contain roughly 51,000 distinct CDR3 sequences, around 8.3% of them singletons. Sequencing was performed on whole blood, taken at baseline. These TCRs come from an adult who was a healthcare worker with PCR-confirmed SARS-CoV-2 infection or an uninfected control (not recorded which).

This clonotype turned up a few times. The chain carries TRBV28 and TRBJ2-7; no firm D call. The CDR3 is made up of 13 amino acids. V was shortened by 3 bases and J by 2 bases, with 8 bases between the two germline ends. The germline CDR1 and CDR2 sequences are MDHEN and SYDVKM. The CDR3 here is CASSFGITYEQYF. CDR3 DNA: TGTGCCAGCAGTTTCGGCATCACCTACGAGCAGTACTTC.

This clonotype was recorded at least ten times. The chain links TRBV7-9 to TRBJ1-2; D remains ambiguous. The germline V gene has CDR1 SEHNR and CDR2 FQNEAQ (reference sequence). The CDR3 runs 14 residues. V lost 1 base, J lost 1 base, and 7 bases lay in between. CDR3 bases: TGTGCCAGCAGCTTAGACGGCGTTAACTATGGCTACACCTTC. This encodes CASSLDGVNYGYTF.

The chain combines TRBV30 with TRBJ2-1, with TRBD2 matching 12 bases. CDR3 size: 13 residues. In germline, CDR1 is GTSNPN, CDR2 SVGIG (reference sequence). The CDR3: CVLTSGRGNEQFF. The CDR3 DNA is TGTGTGCTGACTAGCGGGAGAGGTAATGAGCAGTTCTTC.

In the case of this clonotype: One end of the junction is discordant with germline, which a read error may explain. V and J are TRBV28 and TRBJ2-2; D is perhaps TRBD1 or TRBD2 (5 bases each). Germline V gene lookup returns CDR1 MDHEN and CDR2 SYDVKM. CDR3 length: 12 amino acids. In nucleotides, the CDR3 is TGTGCCAGCACCCCGGACATCGGGGAGCTGATTTTT. Protein: CASTPDIGELIF.